The 19 T cell receptor beta chains given below trace back to one sample, sequenced in a study of CD8+ T cells in alopecia areata. Reverse transcription of extracted RNA yielded cDNA, which provided the sequencing template. The method was immunoSEQ multiplex PCR; TCRdb's version includes in-frame clones alone and lacks a portion of them. Seen here are some 170,000 clones, less than 80% observed once, and the top ten hold 10% to 12%. The material was CD8+ T cells sorted from blood, obtained at week 0. These receptors originate from a human donor with alopecia areata.

J is TRBJ2-7 and V is TRBV30, with D maybe TRBD2 (6 bases). The ends were cut back, 2 bases at V and 4 bases at J, with 12 bases in the middle. CDR1 and CDR2 from the germline V gene are GTSNPN and SVGIG (reference sequence). The CDR3 is 13 amino acids. The DNA of the CDR3 is TGTGCCTGGAGTTGGGACTCCCCTTACGAGCAGTACTTC. The encoded protein is CAWSWDSPYEQYF. Variable domain in full (rest from reference TRBV30 and TRBJ2-7): SQTIHQWPATLVQPVGSPLSLECTVEGTSNPNLYWYRQAAGRGLQLLFYSVGIGQISSEVPQNLSASRPQDRQFILSSKKLLLSDSGFYLCAWSWDSPYEQYFGPGTRLTVT.

CDR3 nucleotides: TGCGCCAGCAGCTTAACCTTGCGTTGGTCAGATACGCAGTATTTT. It yields the protein CASSLTLRWSDTQYF. The chain is built from TRBV5-1 and TRBJ2-3; D unresolved. Looked up from germline, CDR1 is SGHRS and CDR2 is YFSETQ. The CDR3 has 15 amino acids. Deletions cut 2 bases from V and 4 bases from J, with 14 bases between.

This sequence joins TRBV29-1 and TRBJ1-2, with 10 nucleotides matching TRBD1. V was pared by 3 bases and J by 8 bases, with 6 bases of the junction left unmatched. Germline CDR1 is SQVTM and CDR2 is ANQGSEA. The CDR3 covers 13 residues. This chain's CDR3 is CSVDTGTGAGYTF. The CDR3 bases are TGCAGCGTTGATACGGGGACAGGGGCCGGCTACACCTTC.

V usage is TRBV6-4 and J usage is TRBJ2-3, with 13 bases lining up with TRBD2. The germline V gene encodes CDR1 MRHNA and CDR2 SNTAGT. The CDR3 is 18 residues long. V shed 8 bases, J shed 3 bases, and the junction held 14 bases outside the gene matches. In nucleotides, the CDR3 is TGTGCCAGCCCCGCCGGTATTCGGACTAGCGGGGGAACAGATACGCAGTATTTT. It encodes CASPAGIRTSGGTDTQYF.

This clone showed up just a few times. The chain has TRBV7-2 and TRBJ2-3; 12 nucleotides line up with TRBD2. The V gene's germline CDR1 is SGHTA and CDR2 FQGNSA. V lost 3 bases to trimming and J lost 2 bases; unmatched junction nucleotides: 6. CDR3 length: 17 residues. Written as DNA, the CDR3 is TGTGCCAGCAGCTTCTATCTAGCGGGGGGGACCACAGATACGCAGTATTTT. Translated, it gives CASSFYLAGGTTDTQYF.

There are a few counts of this clone. This chain joins TRBV9 and TRBJ2-1, with a possible D match to TRBD1 (6 bases). Germline lookup yields CDR1 SGDLS and CDR2 YYNGEE. The CDR3 is 14 amino acids. Trimming removed 2 bases from V and 6 bases from J, with 12 bases in between. CDR3 region: CASSVLTGANEQFF. In DNA, the CDR3 is TGTGCCAGCAGCGTTCTGACAGGCGCCAATGAGCAGTTCTTC.

The chain has TRBV6-5 and TRBJ2-2; a weak D match, TRBD1 (6 bases). V lost 0 bases and J 1 base, leaving 6 bases between the germline ends. Germline-derived CDR1 and CDR2 are MNHEY and SVGAGI. This CDR3 is built from 15 residues. For the CDR3, the DNA is TGTGCCAGCAGTTACTCGGGACAGAACACCGGGGAGCTGTTTTTT. Translating gives CASSYSGQNTGELFF.

Points on this clone: The sample has other DNA sequences that encode this CDR3 too. The chain's CDR3 is CASSLGSGTYEQYF. The CDR3 nucleotides are TGCGCCAGCAGCCTGGGCTCTGGGACCTACGAGCAGTACTTC. The J gene is TRBJ2-7, the V gene TRBV5-1; no clear D gene. Germline CDR1 and CDR2: SGHRS and YFSETQ. The CDR3 consists of 14 residues. V lost 4 bases and J 2 bases, leaving 13 bases between the germline ends.

The rearrangement uses TRBV13 and TRBJ2-7; TRBD2 aligns across 10 bases. The germline CDR1 and CDR2 sequences are PRHDT and FYEKMQ (reference sequence). The CDR3 loop spans 14 amino acids. The V segment lost 5 bases and the J segment 2 bases; nucleotides outside the gene matches: 3. DNA of the CDR3: TGTGCCAGCAGCACCACTAGCGGGGCCTACGAGCAGTACTTC. It is translated as CASSTTSGAYEQYF.

This sequence joins TRBV2 and TRBJ2-2; no clear D. Germline CDR1 SNHLY, CDR2 FYNNEI. The V and J ends lost 7 bases and 5 bases respectively, with 5 bases between them. There are 11 residues in the CDR3. The CDR3 nucleotides are TGTGCCAGCACGCGTACCGGGGAGCTGTTTTTT. Protein product: CASTRTGELFF. Filled out from reference TRBV2 and TRBJ2-2, the complete variable domain reads EPEVTQTPSHQVTQMGQEVILRCVPISNHLYFYWYRQILGQKVEFLVSFYNNEISEKSEIFDDQFSVERPDGSNFTLKIRSTKLEDSAMYFCASTRTGELFFGEGSRLTVL.

V usage is TRBV4-1 and J usage is TRBJ2-2; 7 nucleotides align to TRBD2. The CDR3 is 17 residues long. Germline V lookup: CDR1 MGHRA, CDR2 YSYEKL. The J segment lost 5 bases and the V segment lost 3 bases, leaving 12 bases of the junction unmatched. The CDR3 sequence: CASSHPRRDYQTGELFF. In DNA form, the CDR3 reads TGCGCCAGCAGCCACCCCCGCCGGGACTACCAAACCGGGGAGCTGTTTTTT.

This sequence joins TRBV13 and TRBJ2-1; 9 positions match TRBD2. J was trimmed by 10 bases and V by 5 bases; bases with no gene match: 9. Per the germline V gene, CDR1 is PRHDT and CDR2 is FYEKMQ (reference sequence). This CDR3 contains 14 residues. The CDR3 is CASSAAGGRWEQFF. The CDR3 region has the DNA TGTGCCAGCAGCGCCGCGGGGGGGCGTTGGGAGCAGTTCTTC.

This chain connects TRBV4-1 to TRBJ1-6; possible D gene TRBD1, 6 bases. Per germline, CDR1 MGHRA and CDR2 YSYEKL. Deletions cut 1 base from V and 8 bases from J, with 12 bases between. The CDR3 length is 15 residues. CDR3 DNA sequence: TGCGCCAGCAGCCAAGTTCCAGGGGCGGATTCACCCCTCCACTTT. It specifies CASSQVPGADSPLHF.

Only a few counts were recorded for this clone. The V call is TRBV2, the J call TRBJ2-1; 8 positions match TRBD2. The CDR3 is 15 residues long. In germline, CDR1 is SNHLY, CDR2 FYNNEI. V lost 6 bases to trimming and J lost 10 bases; unmatched junction nucleotides: 14. The CDR3 DNA is TGTGCCAGCAGCGCTGCGGGGGGCCGCATCGAGGAGCAGTTCTTC. Its translation is CASSAAGGRIEEQFF.

This clone has just a few counts. The CDR3 loop reads CSVEDGTSKNIQYF. CDR3 bases: TGCAGCGTTGAAGATGGTACTAGCAAAAACATTCAGTACTTC. The chain recombines TRBV29-1 with TRBJ2-4, with D maybe TRBD2 (5 bases). The CDR3 consists of 14 residues. Per the germline V gene, CDR1 is SQVTM and CDR2 is ANQGSEA. V was pared by 0 bases and J by 3 bases, with 9 bases between.

This clone was picked up many times. Other DNA sequences in this sample translate to the same CDR3. CDR3 DNA sequence: TGTGCCAGCAGCTTAACGGGACGGGATGGCTACACCTTC. This gives the protein CASSLTGRDGYTF. The chain couples TRBV7-3 to TRBJ1-2, with D tentatively TRBD1 (5 bases). V lost 0 bases and J 6 bases, leaving 8 bases between the germline ends. CDR3 size: 13 residues. Germline CDR1 is SGHTA and CDR2 is FQGTGA.

This rearrangement joins TRBV27 to TRBJ2-1; 12 positions agree with TRBD2. CDR3 length: 16 residues. With 3 bases clipped from V and 5 bases from J, the junction kept 5 bases outside the gene matches. Germline V gene lookup returns CDR1 MNHEY and CDR2 SMNVEV (reference sequence). In DNA, the CDR3 is TGTGCCAGCAGTTTTTTCCCTAGCGGGGGGGACAATGAGCAGTTCTTC. Its translation: CASSFFPSGGDNEQFF.

V gene TRBV29-1 combines with J gene TRBJ2-7, with D perhaps matching TRBD1 (5 bases). V was clipped by 7 bases and J by 4 bases, with 23 bases between them. In germline, CDR1 is SQVTM, CDR2 ANQGSEA. The CDR3 is made up of 15 amino acids. The CDR3 nucleotides read TGCAGCGGGGTTGGGGCCCCCACGGGCAAATACGAGCAGTACTTC. Its protein product is CSGVGAPTGKYEQYF.

The V and J genes are TRBV29-1 and TRBJ2-3; 11 bases match TRBD2. The ends lost 7 bases at V and 2 bases at J; junction bases unmatched: 8. The germline V gene has CDR1 SQVTM and CDR2 ANQGSEA. CDR3 length: 15 amino acids. CDR3 loop: CSATGTSGNTDTQYF. The CDR3 nucleotides are TGCAGCGCGACCGGGACTAGCGGCAACACAGATACGCAGTATTTT.